This TCR beta chain derives from a study of molecular identifiers for immune sequencing clone quantification. This clonotype was seen at least ten times. Its target is unknown. TCRdb re-derived calls from the PCR reads in MiXCR, one entry per CDR3 protein. This table has some 680,000 distinct CDR3 sequences, about 25% appearing once. Broader study findings: Spiked-in Jurkat TCR RNA corresponding to one cell was reported as detectable against around 1 million naive cells. Over 99% of effector molecules, but under 1% in naive cells, were held by clones with more than 20 RNA copies.

Naive CD8 libraries were made from roughly 21,000 to 960,000 sorted cells, and they used 10%, 30% or 50% RNA. A CD8+CD4-CCR7+CD45RA+ phenotype served as the sorting definition for naive CD8 T cells. The TCR sequence derives from a human donor in good health. Some libraries in this study had Jurkat cell RNA spiked in. The sequenced sample was naive CD8+ T cells from blood, with Jurkat cell RNA spiked in. Subset meaning: FACS-sorted CD8+CD4-CCR7+CD45RA+ naive T cells.

The CDR3 protein is CASGQGAVEQYF. In nucleotides, the CDR3 is TGTGCCAGCGGACAGGGGGCGGTCGAGCAGTACTTC. This chain connects TRBV6-5 to TRBJ2-7; 11 bases line up with TRBD1. This CDR3 is built from 12 residues. Germline CDR1 and CDR2: MNHEY and SVGAGI. J was trimmed by 6 bases and V by 8 bases; bases with no gene match: 3.